A single sample is the source of the 14 T cell receptor beta chains below, sequenced in a study of shared clonotypes between healthy human individuals (TCRdb year 2020). Library preparation employed the immunoSEQ multiplex PCR assay. The immuneACCESS repertoire file appears here via TCRdb, limited to in-frame rearrangements. These files lack a portion of the clones; in checked studies, under half of the deficit traces to unresolved V genes, and the cause of the others is not known. Counted in this sample were more than 1.2 million clones; 98% of them appeared once. The ten most abundant clones make up about 0.4% of the sample. The sample was naive CD4+ T cells sorted from blood. The intended sense of this specimen's cell subset or site label: CD45RA+ positively selected. These receptors all stem from a man in his thirties or forties in good health.

V usage is TRBV18 and J usage is TRBJ2-3; no clear D. The germline V gene encodes CDR1 KGHSH and CDR2 LQKENI. This CDR3 region has 14 residues. V lost 1 base and J 2 bases, leaving 7 bases between the germline ends. The CDR3 DNA reads TGTGCCAGCTCACCACTTCTTACCACAGATACGCAGTATTTT. Protein sequence: CASSPLLTTDTQYF.

This chain uses TRBV27 with TRBJ1-4, with D perhaps matching TRBD1 (5 bases). Germline CDR1 MNHEY, CDR2 SMNVEV (reference sequence). This CDR3 comprises 16 residues. Trimming left V 6 bases short and J 5 bases short, with 19 bases between. As DNA, the CDR3 is TGTGCCAGCAGAGACGGCTTGACAGCGTCGAATGAAAAACTGTTTTTT. Translation gives CASRDGLTASNEKLFF.

The chain employs TRBV5-1 and TRBJ1-2, with TRBD1 matching 7 bases. CDR3 size: 14 residues. Looked up from germline, CDR1 is SGHRS and CDR2 is YFSETQ. V gave up 2 bases and J gave up 3 bases; unmatched junction bases: 4. The CDR3 DNA sequence: TGCGCCAGCAGCTTAGGGGGCGCTTACTATGGCTACACCTTC. Translated: CASSLGGAYYGYTF. Supplemented by reference TRBV5-1 and TRBJ1-2, the full variable domain reads KAGVTQTPRYLIKTRGQQVTLSCSPISGHRSVSWYQQTPGQGLQFLFEYFSETQRNKGNFPGRFSGRQFSNSRSEMNVSTLELGDSALYLCASSLGGAYYGYTFGSGTRLTVV.

The rearrangement uses TRBV6-1 and TRBJ2-5; D is perhaps TRBD1 (5 bases). V was trimmed by 7 bases and J by 0 bases, leaving 15 bases between them. Germline CDR1 and CDR2: MNHNS and SASEGT. The CDR3 is 15 amino acids. The CDR3 DNA is TGTGCCAGCATGCAGGGATTCTTGTACCAAGAGACCCAGTACTTC. Its translation is CASMQGFLYQETQYF.

This rearrangement joins TRBV4-2 to TRBJ2-1; D possibly corresponds to TRBD1 (5 bases). Trimming left V 3 bases short and J 5 bases short, with 20 bases between. The CDR3 length is 17 residues. Germline V lookup: CDR1 LGHNA, CDR2 YNFKEQ. The CDR3 DNA sequence: TGTGCCAGCAGCCACCGACGTGATGGGGTAGGGGACAATGAGCAGTTCTTC. This translates into CASSHRRDGVGDNEQFF.

The gene calls are TRBV7-2 and TRBJ2-7; D is unclear. This CDR3 contains 15 residues. With 5 bases removed from V and 3 bases from J, the gap between germline ends came to 17 bases. The germline gives CDR1 SGHTA, CDR2 FQGNSA. The CDR3 region has the DNA TGTGCCAGCAGCCCGTGGGGTGTCAGAAACTACGAGCAGTACTTC. It yields the protein CASSPWGVRNYEQYF.

The rearrangement uses TRBV9 and TRBJ2-1; D may be TRBD1 or TRBD2 (5 bases each). V was pared by 4 bases and J by 7 bases, with 15 bases between. Germline V gene sequence: CDR1 SGDLS, CDR2 YYNGEE. The CDR3 spans 14 residues. The CDR3 nucleotides are TGTGCCAGCAGCATGGGGGTTGCTAGGAATGAGCAGTTCTTC. It encodes CASSMGVARNEQFF. Full variable domain (remainder filled in from reference TRBV9 and TRBJ2-1): DSGVTQTPKHLITATGQRVTLRCSPRSGDLSVYWYQQSLDQGLQFLIQYYNGEERAKGNILERFSAQQFPDLHSELNLSSLELGDSALYFCASSMGVARNEQFFGPGTRLTVL.

The chain has TRBV5-1 and TRBJ2-1; no clear D gene. This CDR3 comprises 16 residues. V lost 0 bases and J 5 bases, leaving 15 bases between the germline ends. The germline V gene encodes CDR1 SGHRS and CDR2 YFSETQ. CDR3 in amino acids: CASSLGGNPHHNEQFF. DNA of the CDR3: TGCGCCAGCAGCTTGGGAGGCAACCCGCATCACAATGAGCAGTTCTTC.

This chain links TRBV7-9 with TRBJ2-1, with 10 bases that match TRBD2. The CDR3 runs 16 residues. The germline gives CDR1 SEHNR, CDR2 FQNEAQ (reference sequence). The V segment lost 5 bases and the J segment 4 bases; nucleotides outside the gene matches: 8. Here the CDR3 reads CASSVVASGRYNEQFF. For the CDR3, the DNA is TGTGCCAGCAGCGTTGTGGCTAGCGGGAGATACAATGAGCAGTTCTTC.

The rearrangement uses TRBV5-1 and TRBJ2-2, with 10 nucleotides matching TRBD1. The V and J ends lost 0 bases and 5 bases, in that order; junction bases with no gene match: 1. The germline V gene has CDR1 SGHRS and CDR2 YFSETQ. This CDR3 has 15 residues. The CDR3 DNA reads as TGCGCCAGCAGCTTGGGGACAGGGGGAACCGGGGAGCTGTTTTTT. Amino acid sequence: CASSLGTGGTGELFF.

The CDR3 sequence is CASSFRQGGEKLFF. In nucleotides, the CDR3 is TGTGCCAGCAGTTTTAGGCAGGGGGGTGAAAAACTGTTTTTT. V and J are TRBV27 and TRBJ1-4, with 7 bases matching TRBD1. J gave up 7 bases and V 3 bases, and 5 bases lay outside the gene matches. CDR3 length: 14 amino acids. Germline V CDR1 and CDR2: MNHEY, SMNVEV (reference sequence).

J is TRBJ2-7 and V is TRBV5-5; D is unresolved. This CDR3 spans 14 amino acids. With 1 base removed from V and 2 bases from J, the gap between germline ends came to 10 bases. CDR1 and CDR2 from the germline V gene are SGHKS and YYEKEE (reference sequence). CDR3 region: CASSLPRSAYEQYF. CDR3 DNA sequence: TGTGCCAGCAGCTTGCCCAGGAGCGCCTACGAGCAGTACTTC.

This clone has only one observation. V usage is TRBV7-2 and J usage is TRBJ2-7; possibly TRBD1 for D (6 bases). The V gene's germline CDR1 is SGHTA and CDR2 FQGNSA. The CDR3 is 15 residues long. V gave up 4 bases and J gave up 3 bases, with 16 bases separating them. The DNA for the CDR3 is TGTGCCAGCAGCTCCTTAACGGCGACAGGCTACGAGCAGTACTTC. Protein: CASSSLTATGYEQYF.

The chain carries TRBV9 and TRBJ2-5; 11 positions match TRBD2. V lost 1 base, J lost 7 bases, and 3 bases stayed unmatched. CDR3 size: 14 residues. Germline CDR1 is SGDLS and CDR2 is YYNGEE. DNA for the CDR3: TGTGCCAGCAGCGTATGGCTAGCGGGAGGGACCCAGTACTTC. As protein: CASSVWLAGGTQYF.